This T cell receptor beta chain was captured by sequencing in a study of T cells after posttransplantation cyclophosphamide. Study-wide results and limits: Blood and skin or GI T cell repertoires showed limited TRB overlap.

CDR1 and CDR2 from the germline V gene are SQVTM and ANQGSEA. The CDR3 length is 14 residues. J lost 4 bases, V lost 3 bases, and 4 bases had no gene match. About this clone: The antigen remains undetermined.

TCRdb keeps only in-frame clones here, not all; method: immunoSEQ multiplex PCR. The sample lists 25,000 to 35,000 clones, 70% to 90% occurring once. Sequences were obtained from PBMCs. This clonotype was obtained from a woman between 40 and 55 years old with a blood cancer, CMV-positive, and with a related stem cell donor. The chain employs TRBV29-1 and TRBJ2-2, with TRBD1 matching over 8 bases. The CDR3 DNA follows: TGCAGCGTTGAGGGGGACAGGTCCACCGGGGAGCTGTTTTTT. As protein: CSVEGDRSTGELFF.